This TCR beta chain was documented in a study of T-cell memory formation after mild COVID-19. Study-level background: For the most part, TCR clusters were specific to one donor. General study findings and limits: For contracting clones, CD4+ ones sat mainly in CM and EM, CD8+ in EMRA. Whereas later expanders leaned CD4+, clones contracting day 15 to 85 showed a balanced CD4/CD8 makeup. A subset of responding clones appeared in pre-infection memory, suggesting cross-reactive memory joined.

A note on this clonotype: Its specificity is not known.

Germline trimming cut 3 bases from V and 2 bases from J; bases unmatched to any gene: 9. CDR1 and CDR2 from the germline V gene are LGHNA and YSLEER. This CDR3 spans 16 amino acids. Using its own MiXCR run on the 5' RACE reads, TCRdb lists one record per CDR3 protein. The sample records about 350,000 distinct CDR3 sequences, roughly an eighth being singletons. The sequenced material came from PBMCs or a T cell subset sorted from them (not recorded which). The V call is TRBV4-3, the J call TRBJ1-1; 7 bases fit TRBD1. The clonotype was recovered from a man between 18 and 29 years old who had mild COVID-19 (a few samples of this study predate the infection). Cell type and time point are not known. The DNA of the CDR3 is TGCGCCAGCAGCCAGGGATTGACAGGGCCAAACACTGAAGCTTTCTTT. Encoded protein: CASSQGLTGPNTEAFF.